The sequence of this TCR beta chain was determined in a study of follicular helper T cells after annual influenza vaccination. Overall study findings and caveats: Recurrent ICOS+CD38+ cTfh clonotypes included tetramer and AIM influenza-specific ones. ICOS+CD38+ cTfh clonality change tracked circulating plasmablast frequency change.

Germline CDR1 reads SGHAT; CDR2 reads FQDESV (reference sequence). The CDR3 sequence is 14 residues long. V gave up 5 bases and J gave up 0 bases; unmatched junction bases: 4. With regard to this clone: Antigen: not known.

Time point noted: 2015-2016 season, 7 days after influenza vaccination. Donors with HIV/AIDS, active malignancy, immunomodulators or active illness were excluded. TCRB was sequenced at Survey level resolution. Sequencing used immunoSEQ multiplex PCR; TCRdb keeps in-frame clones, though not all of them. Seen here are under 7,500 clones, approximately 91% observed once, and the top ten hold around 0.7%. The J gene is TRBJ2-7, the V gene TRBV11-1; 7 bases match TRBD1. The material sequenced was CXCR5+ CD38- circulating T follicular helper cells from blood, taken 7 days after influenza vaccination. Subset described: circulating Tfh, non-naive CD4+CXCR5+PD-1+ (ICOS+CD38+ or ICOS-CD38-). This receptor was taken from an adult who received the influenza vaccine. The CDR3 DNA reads TGTGCCAGCAGCGCCCGACAGGGCTCCTACGAGCAGTACTTC. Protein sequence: CASSARQGSYEQYF.